A selection of T cell receptor beta chains follows, all from one sample in a study of siplizumab effects on memory and regulatory T cells. Libraries were prepared by immunoSEQ multiplex PCR; TCRdb keeps only in-frame clonotypes and omits some of them. This sample has tens of thousands of clones, with 80% to 95% found just once. The source material was CD8+ T cells sorted from blood. These receptors were collected from a human donor in good health. CDR3s include the opening cysteine and the closing phenylalanine or tryptophan. The D gene is left open where the match is weak. Size tells how often a clone was seen (once, few, many) or the class of an expanded clone, and some rows leave it out.

TRBJ1-1	.	.	TRBV6-1	CASSDRSQPNAFF	TGTGCCAGCAGTGATAGGAGTCAGCCGAACGCTTTCTTT
TRBJ2-2	.	TRBD2	TRBV6-4	CASSALAGGVGELFF	TGTGCCAGCAGTGCACTAGCGGGAGGAGTCGGGGAGCTGTTTTTT
TRBJ1-2	.	.	TRBV19	CASSIGNWDYGYTF	TGTGCCAGTAGTATCGGGAATTGGGACTATGGCTACACCTTC
TRBJ2-7	.	.	TRBV27	CASSTSTGSTYEQYF	.
TRBJ2-5	.	.	TRBV7-9	CASSSPMGNQETQYF	TGTGCCAGCAGCTCACCTATGGGGAACCAAGAGACCCAGTACTTC
TRBJ1-2	.	.	TRBV28	CASSSVPRLGGYGYTF	TGTGCCAGCAGTTCGGTCCCCAGGCTAGGGGGATATGGCTACACCTTC
TRBJ1-1	.	TRBD1	TRBV2	CASSPGQGPNTEAFF	TGTGCCAGCAGCCCGGGACAGGGCCCGAACACTGAAGCTTTCTTT
TRBJ2-2	.	.	TRBV7-8	CASSYGTNTGELFF	TGTGCCAGCAGCTACGGGACGAACACCGGGGAGCTGTTCTTT
TRBJ1-5	.	.	TRBV4-1	CASSQGVENQPQHF	TGCGCCAGCAGCCAAGGGGTGGAAAATCAGCCCCAGCATTTT
TRBJ1-2	.	.	TRBV5-6	CASSLDWRPYGYTF	TGTGCCAGCAGCTTGGATTGGAGGCCCTATGGCTACACCTTC
TRBJ2-3	.	.	TRBV4-2	CASSQAAGQPTDTQYF	TGTGCCAGCAGCCAAGCCGCGGGACAGCCCACAGATACGCAGTATTTT
TRBJ2-5	.	.	TRBV9	CASTQEGGPQETQYF	TGTGCCAGCACACAAGAGGGGGGGCCCCAAGAGACCCAGTACTTC
TRBJ2-7	.	.	TRBV6-5	CASSYGGEQYF	TGTGCCAGCAGTTACGGGGGGGAGCAGTACTTC
TRBJ1-1	.	.	TRBV2	CASRRWGTNTEAFF	TGTGCCAGCAGGAGATGGGGAACGAACACTGAAGCTTTCTTT
TRBJ2-5	.	.	TRBV6-1	CASSEGPGQTLETQYF	TGTGCCAGCAGTGAAGGGCCAGGCCAAACGTTGGAGACCCAGTACTTC
TRBJ1-1	once	.	TRBV11-3	CASSLGETEAFF	TGTGCCAGCAGCTTAGGGGAGACTGAAGCTTTCTTT
TRBJ1-1	.	.	TRBV13	CASSLRRVTEAFF	TGTGCCAGCAGCTTACGCAGGGTCACTGAAGCTTTCTTT
TRBJ1-2	.	.	TRBV30	CAWSSNYGYTF	TGTGCCTGGAGTTCAAACTATGGCTACACCTTC
TRBJ2-1	.	.	TRBV5-6	CASSLVLSRYEQFF	TGTGCCAGCAGCTTGGTCTTGAGTCGCTATGAGCAGTTCTTC
TRBJ2-1	.	.	TRBV28	CASSLWGESGNEQFF	TGTGCCAGCAGTTTATGGGGGGAGTCTGGCAATGAGCAGTTCTTC
TRBJ1-1	.	.	TRBV19	CASSHRVPMNTEAFF	TGTGCCAGTAGCCACAGGGTCCCAATGAACACTGAAGCTTTCTTT
TRBJ2-6	.	.	TRBV7-9	CASSSKGTGANVLTF	TGTGCCAGCAGCTCCAAGGGGACTGGGGCCAACGTCCTGACTTTC
TRBJ2-2	.	.	TRBV7-9	CASSQTPATTNTGELFF	TGTGCCAGCAGTCAGACGCCGGCGACTACCAACACCGGGGAGCTGTTTTTT
TRBJ2-3	.	.	TRBV27	CASSLSQRSTDTQYF	TGTGCCAGCAGTTTATCCCAGCGGAGCACAGATACGCAGTATTTT